The entry that follows covers one T cell receptor (beta chain) sequence. Germline CDR1 is SGDLS and CDR2 is YYNGEE. The CDR3 loop spans 15 amino acids. J lost 2 bases, V lost 3 bases, and 1 base had no gene match. TCRdb's copy holds only in-frame clones and misses some; the assay was immunoSEQ multiplex PCR. The top ten hold about 2.1% of the sample, which has 270,000 or so clones, more than 75% seen once. The source of the sample is a study of blood T cell repertoires in COVID-19. The receptor was isolated from a woman aged 35 to 49 with acute COVID-19. The sequenced material came from PBMCs or T cells enriched from blood (not recorded which). This chain joins TRBV9 and TRBJ2-2; TRBD2 matches at 10 bases. CDR3 loop: CASSGTSGNTGELFF. The CDR3, as DNA: TGTGCCAGCAGCGGGACTAGCGGTAACACCGGGGAGCTGTTTTTT.